This paragraph reports one T cell receptor beta chain. As yet, its antigen is unknown. This specimen belongs to a study of T cell responses to AZD1222 COVID-19 vaccine. Study-wide results and caveats: Vaccine-related CD4 TCRs covered spike, predominating at 160-218 and 743-854.

The germline V gene has CDR1 MNHEY and CDR2 SVGEGT. Trimming removed 0 bases from V and 9 bases from J; junction bases left unmatched: 5. The CDR3 covers 14 residues. Here immunoSEQ multiplex PCR was the method, and the copy in TCRdb shows in-frame clones only, minus some. The sample lists around 150,000 clones, approximately 94% occurring once. Material: peripheral blood, obtained on day 0 of AZD1222 vaccination. The sequence was obtained from an adult in good health. The genes are TRBV6-2 or TRBV6-3 and TRBJ2-1, with TRBD2 matching over 7 bases. DNA for the CDR3: TGTGCCAGCAGTTACTCGGGGGGGTTGGGTGAGCAGTTCTTC. Its translation: CASSYSGGLGEQFF.